This T cell receptor (beta chain) stems from a study of blood T cell repertoires in COVID-19. Study-level background: Sites across the United States, Italy and Spain contributed samples from acute and convalescent COVID-19. The analysed material was cDNA or gDNA that came from T cells, B-cell-depleted T cells, or PBMCs.

In germline, CDR1 is GTSNPN, CDR2 SVGIG (reference sequence). This CDR3 comprises 15 residues. V was trimmed by 0 bases and J by 5 bases, leaving 16 bases between them. Per the authors' pipeline: Reference gene primer amplification in the assay estimated nucleated cell counts. The table came from immunoSEQ multiplex PCR; TCRdb's copy has only in-frame clones and leaves some out. The V and J calls and clone size are taken from that table; D and trimming were inferred from the DNA. The sample holds 250,000 to 350,000 clones, around 90% seen once. The sample holds a few counts of this clone. J is TRBJ1-1 and V is TRBV30; possible D gene TRBD1, 6 bases. This clonotype originated in a woman in her thirties or forties who had recovered from COVID-19. Sequencing input: peripheral blood. CDR3 residues: CAWSVVGQTRTEAFF. CDR3 coding DNA: TGTGCCTGGAGTGTGGTCGGACAGACGCGGACTGAAGCTTTCTTT.